Each of the 9 T cell receptor beta chains below was sequenced from the same sample in a study of neoadjuvant anti-PD-1 for oral cavity cancer. The sample's time point: after neoadjuvant nivolumab, at surgical resection. Using immunoSEQ multiplex PCR, the repertoire was profiled, and TCRdb retains in-frame clones only, with some absent. This table holds about 14,000 clones, 74% found once. Sequencing was performed on PBMCs, taken after nivolumab (anti-PD-1) treatment. The receptors were sampled from a person between 35 and 79 years old with oral cavity squamous cell carcinoma.

The V and J genes are TRBV7-2 and TRBJ2-7, with 11 bases that match TRBD2. CDR3 size: 15 residues. With 3 bases clipped from V and 1 base from J, the junction kept 2 bases outside the gene matches. The germline gives CDR1 SGHTA, CDR2 FQGNSA. This chain's CDR3 is CASSFTSGSSYEQYF. In DNA form, the CDR3 reads TGTGCCAGCAGCTTTACTAGCGGGAGTTCCTACGAGCAGTACTTC. The full variable domain, with the rest looked up from reference TRBV7-2 and TRBJ2-7, is GAGVSQSPSNKVTEKGKDVELRCDPISGHTALYWYRQSLGQGLEFLIYFQGNSAPDKSGLPSDRFSAERTGGSVSTLTIQRTQQEDSAVYLCASSFTSGSSYEQYFGPGTRLTVT.

The V and J genes are TRBV5-6 and TRBJ1-4, with D maybe TRBD1 (5 bases). The CDR3 spans 15 residues. The ends were cut back, 0 bases at V and 0 bases at J, with 6 bases in the middle. In germline, CDR1 is SGHDT, CDR2 YYEEEE. This CDR3 is CASSLGQSTNEKLFF. The CDR3 coding sequence is TGTGCCAGCAGCTTGGGACAGTCAACTAATGAAAAACTGTTTTTT. Filled out from reference TRBV5-6 and TRBJ1-4, the complete variable domain reads DAGVTQSPTHLIKTRGQQVTLRCSPKSGHDTVSWYQQALGQGPQFIFQYYEEEERQRGNFPDRFSGHQFPNYSSELNVNALLLGDSALYLCASSLGQSTNEKLFFGSGTQLSVL.

The chain is built from TRBV25-1 and TRBJ2-7; a weak D match, TRBD1 (6 bases). The CDR3 consists of 13 residues. The germline V gene has CDR1 MGHDK and CDR2 SYGVNS. Trimming shortened V by 0 bases and J by 3 bases, and 6 bases separated the two germline ends. CDR3 loop: CASSEYRGYEQYF. CDR3 DNA: TGTGCCAGCAGTGAATACAGGGGCTACGAGCAGTACTTC.

The chain recombines TRBV10-3 with TRBJ2-1; D gene ambiguous. In germline, CDR1 is ENHRY, CDR2 SYGVKD. V gave up 2 bases and J gave up 0 bases, with 8 bases separating them. The CDR3 has 15 amino acids. CDR3 in DNA: TGTGCCATCAGTGAGGCCGAGACCTCCTACAATGAGCAGTTCTTC. It yields the protein CAISEAETSYNEQFF.

The chain carries TRBV29-1 and TRBJ1-1; 9 positions match TRBD1. J gave up 2 bases and V 3 bases, and 1 base lay outside the gene matches. The CDR3 has 13 residues. The V gene's germline CDR1 is SQVTM and CDR2 ANQGSEA. The CDR3 DNA reads TGCAGCGTTGAGGGACAGGGTAACACTGAAGCTTTCTTT. The encoded protein is CSVEGQGNTEAFF.

The chain is built from TRBV6-5 and TRBJ1-4; no clear D gene. Germline V gene lookup returns CDR1 MNHEY and CDR2 SVGAGI. The CDR3 loop spans 14 amino acids. V lost 6 bases and J 8 bases, leaving 16 bases between the germline ends. This CDR3 is CASSPTRTGEKLFF. CDR3 nucleotides: TGTGCCAGCAGCCCGACACGGACGGGAGAAAAACTGTTTTTT.

Points on this clone: Germline and junction disagree at one end, which may indicate a read error. J is TRBJ1-1 and V is TRBV29-1, with D unresolved. The CDR3 covers 13 residues. In germline, CDR1 is SQVTM, CDR2 ANQGSEA. CDR3 sequence reads: CRVDSGEIVGAFF. The CDR3 coding sequence is TGCAGGGTTGATTCGGGAGAGATAGTCGGAGCTTTCTTT.

Only a few counts were recorded for this clone. The chain combines TRBV2 with TRBJ1-2; maybe TRBD1 (5 bases). CDR3 length equals 15 residues. Trimming cost V 5 bases and J 5 bases, with 18 bases left between them. CDR1 and CDR2 (germline): SNHLY, FYNNEI. CDR3 nucleotide sequence: TGTGCCAGCAGTTCCGAGGGGCAGGGCTTATATGGCTACACCTTC. Its translation: CASSSEGQGLYGYTF.

The V gene is TRBV25-1, the J gene TRBJ1-3; the D gene is possibly TRBD1 (5 bases). Between the trimmed V and J ends, which lost 7 bases and 0 bases, there was a span of 10 bases. The CDR3 is made up of 14 amino acids. The V gene's germline CDR1 is MGHDK and CDR2 SYGVNS. The CDR3 loop reads CASTPGGSGNTIYF. The CDR3 coding sequence is TGTGCCAGCACCCCGGGGGGCTCTGGAAACACCATATATTTT.